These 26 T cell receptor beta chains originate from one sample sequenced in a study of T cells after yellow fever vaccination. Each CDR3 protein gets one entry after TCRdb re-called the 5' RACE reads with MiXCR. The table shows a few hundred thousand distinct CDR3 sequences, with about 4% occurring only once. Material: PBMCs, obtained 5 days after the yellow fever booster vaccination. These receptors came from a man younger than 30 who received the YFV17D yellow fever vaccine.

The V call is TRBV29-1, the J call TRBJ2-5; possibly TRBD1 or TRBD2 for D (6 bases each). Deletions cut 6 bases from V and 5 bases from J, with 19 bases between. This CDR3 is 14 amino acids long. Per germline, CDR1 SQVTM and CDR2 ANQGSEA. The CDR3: CSVAIGGLGETQYF. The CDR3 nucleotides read TGCAGCGTCGCAATAGGGGGACTCGGGGAGACCCAGTACTTC.

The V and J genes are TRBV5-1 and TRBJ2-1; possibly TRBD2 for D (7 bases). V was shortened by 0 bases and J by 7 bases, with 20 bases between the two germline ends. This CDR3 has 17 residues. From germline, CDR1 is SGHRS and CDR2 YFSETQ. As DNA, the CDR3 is TGCGCCAGCAGCTTGGTTCCTGGGGGGGCCGGGGGAAATGAGCAGTTCTTC. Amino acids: CASSLVPGGAGGNEQFF.

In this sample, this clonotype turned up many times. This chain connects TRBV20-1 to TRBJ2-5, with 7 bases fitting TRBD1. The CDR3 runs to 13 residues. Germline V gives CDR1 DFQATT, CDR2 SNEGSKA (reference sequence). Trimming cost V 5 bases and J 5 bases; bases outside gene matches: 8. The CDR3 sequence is CSAFRDRVETQYF. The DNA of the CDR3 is TGCAGTGCTTTCAGAGACAGGGTGGAGACCCAGTACTTC.

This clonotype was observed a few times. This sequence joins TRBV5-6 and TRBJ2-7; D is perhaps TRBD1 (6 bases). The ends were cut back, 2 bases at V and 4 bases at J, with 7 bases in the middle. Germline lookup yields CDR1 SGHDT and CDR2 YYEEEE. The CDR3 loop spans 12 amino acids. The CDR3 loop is CASSFRGYEQYV. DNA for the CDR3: TGTGCCAGCAGCTTCAGGGGATACGAGCAGTACGTC.

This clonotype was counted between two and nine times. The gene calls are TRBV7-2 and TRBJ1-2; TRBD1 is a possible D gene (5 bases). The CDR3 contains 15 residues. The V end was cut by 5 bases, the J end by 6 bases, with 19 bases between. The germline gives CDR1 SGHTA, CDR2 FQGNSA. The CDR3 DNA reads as TGTGCCAGCAGCCCACTCCTGGGGCGCAGAGATGGCTACACCTTC. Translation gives CASSPLLGRRDGYTF.

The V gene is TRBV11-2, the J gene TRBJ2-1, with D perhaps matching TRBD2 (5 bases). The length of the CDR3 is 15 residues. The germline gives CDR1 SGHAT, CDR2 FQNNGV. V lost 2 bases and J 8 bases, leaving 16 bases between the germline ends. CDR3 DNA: TGTGCCAGCAGCTTAAGTCGGGGTTATTGGGATGAGCAGTTCTTC. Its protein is CASSLSRGYWDEQFF.

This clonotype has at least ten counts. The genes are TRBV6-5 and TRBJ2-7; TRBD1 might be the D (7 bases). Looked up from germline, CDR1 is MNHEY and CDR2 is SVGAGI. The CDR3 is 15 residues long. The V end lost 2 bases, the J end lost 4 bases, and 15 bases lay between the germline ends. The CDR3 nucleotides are TGTGCCAGCAGTTACGGAGGGGGCGCCAGGTACGAGCAGTACTTC. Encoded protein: CASSYGGGARYEQYF.

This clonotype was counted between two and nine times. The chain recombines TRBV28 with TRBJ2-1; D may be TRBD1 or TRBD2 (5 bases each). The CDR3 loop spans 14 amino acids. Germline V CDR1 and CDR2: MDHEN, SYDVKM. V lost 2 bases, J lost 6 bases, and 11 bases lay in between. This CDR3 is CASSLGDRLNEQFF. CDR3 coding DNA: TGTGCCAGCAGTTTAGGGGACCGCCTCAATGAGCAGTTCTTC. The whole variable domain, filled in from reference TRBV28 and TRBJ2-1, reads DVKVTQSSRYLVKRTGEKVFLECVQDMDHENMFWYRQDPGLGLRLIYFSYDVKMKEKGDIPEGYSVSREKKERFSLILESASTNQTSMYLCASSLGDRLNEQFFGPGTRLTVL.

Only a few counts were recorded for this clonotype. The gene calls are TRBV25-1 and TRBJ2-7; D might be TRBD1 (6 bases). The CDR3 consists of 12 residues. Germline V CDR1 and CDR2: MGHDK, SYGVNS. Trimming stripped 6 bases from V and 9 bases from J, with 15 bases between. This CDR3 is CASRDRGTRQYV. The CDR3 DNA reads TGTGCCAGCAGGGACAGAGGAACAAGGCAGTACGTC.

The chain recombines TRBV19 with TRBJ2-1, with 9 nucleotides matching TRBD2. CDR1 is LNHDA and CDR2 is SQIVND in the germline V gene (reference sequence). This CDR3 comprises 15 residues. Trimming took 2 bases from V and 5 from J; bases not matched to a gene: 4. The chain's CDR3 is CASSIISGGHNEQFF. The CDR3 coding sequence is TGTGCCAGTAGTATAATCAGCGGGGGGCACAATGAGCAGTTCTTC.

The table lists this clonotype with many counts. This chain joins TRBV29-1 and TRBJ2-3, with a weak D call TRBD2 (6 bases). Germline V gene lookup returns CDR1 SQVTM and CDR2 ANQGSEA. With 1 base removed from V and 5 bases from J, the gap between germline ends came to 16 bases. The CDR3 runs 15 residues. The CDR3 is CSVEGLVGGEDTQYF. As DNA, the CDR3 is TGCAGCGTTGAAGGTCTCGTGGGGGGTGAAGATACGCAGTATTTT.

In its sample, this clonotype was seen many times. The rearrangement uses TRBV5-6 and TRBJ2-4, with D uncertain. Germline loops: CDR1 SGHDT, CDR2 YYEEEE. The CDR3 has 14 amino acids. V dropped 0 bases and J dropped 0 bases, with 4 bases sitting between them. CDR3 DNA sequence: TGTGCCAGCAGCTTGGCAGGAGCCAAAAACATTCAGTACTTC. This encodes CASSLAGAKNIQYF.

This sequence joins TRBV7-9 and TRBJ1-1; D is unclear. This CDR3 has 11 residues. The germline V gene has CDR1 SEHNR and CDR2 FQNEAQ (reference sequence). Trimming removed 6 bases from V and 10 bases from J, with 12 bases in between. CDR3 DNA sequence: TGTGCCAGCAGTTCTGATAAGGGAGCTTTCTTT. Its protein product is CASSSDKGAFF.

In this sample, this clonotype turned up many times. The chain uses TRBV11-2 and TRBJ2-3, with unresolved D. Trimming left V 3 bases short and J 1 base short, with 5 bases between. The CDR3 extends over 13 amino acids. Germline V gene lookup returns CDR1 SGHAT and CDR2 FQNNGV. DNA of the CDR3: TGTGCCAGCAGCTTGCACGGCACAGATACGCAGTATTTT. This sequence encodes CASSLHGTDTQYF.

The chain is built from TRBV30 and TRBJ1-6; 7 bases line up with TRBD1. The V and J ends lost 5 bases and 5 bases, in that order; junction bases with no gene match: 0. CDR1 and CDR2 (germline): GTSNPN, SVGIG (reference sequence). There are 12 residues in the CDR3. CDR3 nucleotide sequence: TGTGCCTGGGACAGGGATAATTCACCCCTCCACTTT. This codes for CAWDRDNSPLHF.

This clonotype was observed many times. The CDR3 region has the DNA TGTGCCAGCAGCCCCAACGGGGCGTCTGTGGCAGATACGCAGTATTTT. Encoded protein: CASSPNGASVADTQYF. The rearrangement joins TRBV11-2 to TRBJ2-3; perhaps D is TRBD1 or TRBD2 (5 bases each). Germline V gives CDR1 SGHAT, CDR2 FQNNGV. The CDR3 contains 16 residues. Trimming stripped 5 bases from V and 4 bases from J, with 19 bases between.

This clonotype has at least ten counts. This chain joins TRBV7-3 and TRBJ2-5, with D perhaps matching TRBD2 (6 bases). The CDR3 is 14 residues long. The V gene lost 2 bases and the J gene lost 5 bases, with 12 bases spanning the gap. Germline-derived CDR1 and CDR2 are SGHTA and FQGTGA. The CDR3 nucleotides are TGTGCCAGCAGCTTAGGAGGGAACGGGGAGACCCAGTACTTC. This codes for CASSLGGNGETQYF.

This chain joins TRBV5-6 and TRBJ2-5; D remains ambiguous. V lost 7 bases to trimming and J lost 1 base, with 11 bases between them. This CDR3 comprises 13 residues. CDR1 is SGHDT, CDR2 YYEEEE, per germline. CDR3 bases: TGTGCCAGCGGTCCGCGGCTCCAAGAGACCCAGTACTTC. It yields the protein CASGPRLQETQYF.

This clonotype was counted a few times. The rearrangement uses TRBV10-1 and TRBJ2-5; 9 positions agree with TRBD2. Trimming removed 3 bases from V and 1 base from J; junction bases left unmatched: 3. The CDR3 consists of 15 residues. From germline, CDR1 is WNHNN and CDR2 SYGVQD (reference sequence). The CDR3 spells CASSDERGAQETQYF. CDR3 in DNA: TGCGCCAGCAGTGATGAGCGGGGGGCCCAAGAGACCCAGTACTTC.

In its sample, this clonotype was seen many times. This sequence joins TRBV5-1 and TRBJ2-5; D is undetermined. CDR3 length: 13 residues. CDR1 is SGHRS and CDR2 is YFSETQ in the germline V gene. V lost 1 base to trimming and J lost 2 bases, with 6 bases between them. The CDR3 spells CASSLSAQETQYF. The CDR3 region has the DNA TGCGCCAGCAGCTTGTCGGCACAAGAGACCCAGTACTTC. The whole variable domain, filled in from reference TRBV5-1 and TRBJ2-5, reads KAGVTQTPRYLIKTRGQQVTLSCSPISGHRSVSWYQQTPGQGLQFLFEYFSETQRNKGNFPGRFSGRQFSNSRSEMNVSTLELGDSALYLCASSLSAQETQYFGPGTRLLVL.

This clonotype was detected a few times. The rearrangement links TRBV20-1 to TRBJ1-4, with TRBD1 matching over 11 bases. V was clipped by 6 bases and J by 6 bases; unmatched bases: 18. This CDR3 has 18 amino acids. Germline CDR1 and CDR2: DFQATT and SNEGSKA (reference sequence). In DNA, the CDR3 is TGCAGTGCGCTCAGGACAGGGGGCTGGTATGCTGTCTATGAAAAACTGTTTTTT. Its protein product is CSALRTGGWYAVYEKLFF.

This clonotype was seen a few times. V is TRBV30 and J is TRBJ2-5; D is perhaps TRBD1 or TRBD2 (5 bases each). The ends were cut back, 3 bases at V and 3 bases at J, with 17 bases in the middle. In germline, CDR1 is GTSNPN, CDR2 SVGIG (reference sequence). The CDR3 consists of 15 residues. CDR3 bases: TGTGCCTGGAGCATCCCGGGACCTCGGAAAGAGACCCAGTACTTC. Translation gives CAWSIPGPRKETQYF.

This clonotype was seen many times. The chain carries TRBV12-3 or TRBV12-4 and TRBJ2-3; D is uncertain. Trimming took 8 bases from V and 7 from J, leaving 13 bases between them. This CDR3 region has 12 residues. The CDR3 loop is CASSLLRHTQYF. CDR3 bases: TGTGCCAGCTCGCTTCTGCGGCATACGCAGTATTTT.

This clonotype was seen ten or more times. The CDR3 bases are TGTGCCAGCAGCTTAGCGCCTTCGCAGGGGGAGCTGTTTTTT. It is translated as CASSLAPSQGELFF. The V gene is TRBV7-7, the J gene TRBJ2-2; no clear D gene. Trimming left V 0 bases short and J 8 bases short, with 10 bases between. The germline gives CDR1 SSHAT, CDR2 FNYEAQ (reference sequence). CDR3 length: 14 residues.

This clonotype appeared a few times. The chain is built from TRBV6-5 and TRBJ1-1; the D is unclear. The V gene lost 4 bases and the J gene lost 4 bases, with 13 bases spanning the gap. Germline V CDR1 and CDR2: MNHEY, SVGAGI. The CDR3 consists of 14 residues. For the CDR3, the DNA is TGTGCCAGCAGTTCCCCACGCGAGGGCACTGAAGCTTTCTTT. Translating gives CASSSPREGTEAFF.

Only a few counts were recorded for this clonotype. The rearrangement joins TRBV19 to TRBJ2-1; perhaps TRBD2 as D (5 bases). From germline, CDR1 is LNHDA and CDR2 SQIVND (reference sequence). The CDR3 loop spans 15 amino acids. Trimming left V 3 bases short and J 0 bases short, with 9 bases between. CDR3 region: CASSISRGSYNEQFF. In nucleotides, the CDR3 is TGTGCCAGTAGTATTTCCCGGGGCTCCTACAATGAGCAGTTCTTC.